Below are 20 T cell receptor beta chains sequenced from a single sample in a study of CD8 T cells in Susac syndrome. An amount of RNA that ranged from roughly 0.5 to 1 ug was reverse transcribed with random hexamers. TCRdb fed the immunoSEQ multiplex PCR reads into MiXCR, producing one record per CDR3 protein. The repertoire has some 170,000 distinct CDR3 sequences, approximately 93% of them found once; the top ten carry 0.08% to 0.095%. Sequenced material: CD4+ T cells from PBMCs. These receptors all stem from a human donor with multiple sclerosis.

J is TRBJ1-4 and V is TRBV9; tentative D call: TRBD1 (6 bases). Trimming took off 2 bases at V and 4 bases at J, with 12 bases between the two ends. The germline V gene encodes CDR1 SGDLS and CDR2 YYNGEE. The CDR3 runs 15 residues. The CDR3 DNA reads as TGTGCCAGCAGCGTGGCTGGACAGCATAATGAAAAACTGTTTTTT. Translation gives CASSVAGQHNEKLFF.

The rearrangement links TRBV5-1 to TRBJ2-6; tentatively, D is TRBD1 or TRBD2 (5 bases each). This CDR3 has 13 residues. V was shortened by 7 bases and J by 2 bases, with 7 bases between the two germline ends. Germline V gene data show CDR1 as SGHRS and CDR2 as YFSETQ. As DNA, the CDR3 is TGCGCCAGCGGGACCCCTGGGGCCAACGTCCTGACTTTC. Translated, it gives CASGTPGANVLTF.

The chain joins TRBV7-9 to TRBJ2-7; possibly TRBD1 or TRBD2 for D (5 bases each). The CDR3 runs 16 residues. V lost 5 bases and J lost 5, with 22 bases in between. Per the germline V gene, CDR1 is SEHNR and CDR2 is FQNEAQ (reference sequence). CDR3 coding DNA: TGTGCCAGCAGCCCCTGGGACGCCACAAAGGCCCACGAGCAGTACTTC. Residues: CASSPWDATKAHEQYF.

This rearrangement joins TRBV29-1 to TRBJ2-1; D remains ambiguous. From germline, CDR1 is SQVTM and CDR2 ANQGSEA. Between the trimmed V and J ends, which lost 7 bases and 3 bases, there was a span of 10 bases. The CDR3 loop spans 12 amino acids. This CDR3 is CSGSRIYNEQFF. The CDR3 DNA is TGCAGCGGTTCCAGAATCTACAATGAGCAGTTCTTC.

The chain has TRBV5-6 and TRBJ2-7; 12 bases line up with TRBD2. From germline, CDR1 is SGHDT and CDR2 YYEEEE. The CDR3 contains 15 residues. J gave up 3 bases and V 4 bases, and 5 bases lay outside the gene matches. The CDR3 spells CASSMLAGGRYEQYF. Here the CDR3 DNA reads TGTGCCAGCAGCATGCTAGCGGGAGGGCGCTACGAGCAGTACTTC.

The V gene is TRBV25-1, the J gene TRBJ1-2, with D hard to call. The V end was cut by 4 bases, the J end by 6 bases, with 15 bases between. CDR1 and CDR2 (germline): MGHDK, SYGVNS. The CDR3 spans 14 residues. Here the CDR3 reads CASSGLGRLHGYTF. CDR3 nucleotide sequence: TGTGCCAGCAGTGGCCTCGGACGCCTCCATGGCTACACCTTC.

The J gene is TRBJ2-7, the V gene TRBV28, with TRBD2 identical over 10 bases. In germline, CDR1 is MDHEN, CDR2 SYDVKM. Trimming removed 6 bases from V and 2 bases from J; junction bases left unmatched: 7. The CDR3 is 15 residues long. The CDR3 loop reads CASSSSGSATYEQYF. The CDR3 region has the DNA TGTGCCAGCAGCTCTAGCGGGAGTGCCACCTACGAGCAGTACTTC.

CDR3 sequence (DNA): TGCAGCGTTTTAAGGGCCCGGGACAGGGGACTTACCGGGGAGCTGTTTTTT. This gives the protein CSVLRARDRGLTGELFF. V is TRBV29-1 and J is TRBJ2-2; TRBD1 aligns across 10 bases. Looked up from germline, CDR1 is SQVTM and CDR2 is ANQGSEA. The V and J ends lost 5 bases and 5 bases, in that order; junction bases with no gene match: 14. The CDR3 totals 17 residues.

The chain links TRBV28 to TRBJ1-2; a weak D match, TRBD1 (5 bases). The ends were cut back, 5 bases at V and 10 bases at J, with 11 bases in the middle. The germline gives CDR1 MDHEN, CDR2 SYDVKM. The CDR3 runs to 11 residues. The CDR3 sequence: CASSVRGSYTF. In DNA form, the CDR3 reads TGTGCCAGCAGTGTTAGGGGATCCTACACCTTC.

The chain combines TRBV7-9 with TRBJ1-3; D ambiguous. This CDR3 is built from 14 residues. V was clipped by 2 bases and J by 3 bases, with 8 bases between them. Germline CDR1 reads SEHNR; CDR2 reads FQNEAQ (reference sequence). CDR3 sequence (DNA): TGTGCCAGCAGCTTATCCGCGGTTGGAAACACCATATATTTT. It encodes CASSLSAVGNTIYF.

The V gene is TRBV20-1, the J gene TRBJ1-2; D not resolved. V dropped 0 bases and J dropped 9 bases, with 11 bases sitting between them. The CDR3 has 12 amino acids. Germline-derived CDR1 and CDR2 are DFQATT and SNEGSKA (reference sequence). For the CDR3, the DNA is TGCAGTGCTAGAGAACGCACATTGAGCTACACCTTC. This encodes CSARERTLSYTF.

The rearrangement links TRBV24-1 to TRBJ2-2; possible D gene TRBD1, 5 bases. The CDR3 spans 17 residues. V was clipped by 6 bases and J by 0 bases, with 16 bases between them. CDR1 is KGHDR, CDR2 SFDVKD, per germline. CDR3 sequence reads: CATSSTQGSSNTGELFF. The CDR3 nucleotides are TGTGCCACCAGTTCAACCCAGGGCAGTTCGAACACCGGGGAGCTGTTTTTT.

This chain uses TRBV6-2 or TRBV6-3 with TRBJ1-1; D unresolved. The CDR3 sequence is 14 residues long. The germline CDR1 and CDR2 sequences are MNHEY and SVGEGT. Between the trimmed V and J ends, which lost 5 bases and 1 base, there was a span of 11 bases. In DNA, the CDR3 is TGTGCCAGCAGTGCCACTGCACAGAACACTGAAGCTTTCTTT. Its protein is CASSATAQNTEAFF.

This clonotype was observed a single time. The genes are TRBV4-3 and TRBJ1-5; D remains unclear. The CDR3 loop spans 13 amino acids. Germline CDR1 LGHNA, CDR2 YSLEER. V was pared by 0 bases and J by 5 bases, with 5 bases between. The CDR3 sequence: CASSQERYQPQHF. The CDR3 DNA sequence: TGCGCCAGCAGCCAAGAGCGGTATCAGCCCCAGCATTTT.

The CDR3 here is CASRSRSQETQYF. Written as DNA, the CDR3 is TGTGCCAGCAGATCCCGGTCCCAAGAGACCCAGTACTTC. The chain employs TRBV27 and TRBJ2-5; D is unclear. V dropped 6 bases and J dropped 1 base, with 9 bases sitting between them. CDR1 MNHEY and CDR2 SMNVEV come from the germline V gene (reference sequence). The CDR3 has 13 residues.

The genes are TRBV28 and TRBJ1-2; D perhaps matches TRBD1 (5 bases). Trimming took 4 bases from V and 6 from J, leaving 9 bases between them. The CDR3 contains 12 residues. CDR1 MDHEN and CDR2 SYDVKM come from the germline V gene. CDR3 in DNA: TGTGCCAGCAGTTGGGGCGGCAATGGCTACACCTTC. Its protein is CASSWGGNGYTF.

The CDR3 region is CASSENGGVRRYEQYF. The CDR3 DNA reads as TGTGCCAGCAGTGAAAACGGAGGAGTTAGGCGCTACGAGCAGTACTTC. The chain employs TRBV25-1 and TRBJ2-7, with D possibly TRBD2 on 5 matching bases. The length of the CDR3 is 16 residues. The V end was cut by 2 bases, the J end by 3 bases, with 17 bases between. Germline assignment: CDR1 MGHDK and CDR2 SYGVNS.

V is TRBV20-1 and J is TRBJ1-5, with 11 bases that match TRBD1. V shed 2 bases, J shed 5 bases, and the junction held 2 bases outside the gene matches. Germline loops: CDR1 DFQATT, CDR2 SNEGSKA (reference sequence). The CDR3 covers 14 residues. The chain's CDR3 is CSARRTGGHQPQHF. The CDR3 DNA follows: TGCAGTGCTAGAAGGACAGGGGGCCATCAGCCCCAGCATTTT.

The rearrangement joins TRBV5-1 to TRBJ1-4, with D hard to call. Trimming shortened V by 3 bases and J by 6 bases, and 15 bases separated the two germline ends. CDR1 is SGHRS and CDR2 is YFSETQ in the germline V gene. The CDR3 has 15 residues. This CDR3 is CASSSAPRGHEKLFF. CDR3 nucleotide sequence: TGCGCCAGCAGCTCGGCCCCGCGTGGGCATGAAAAACTGTTTTTT.

The chain carries TRBV27 and TRBJ2-3; no reliable D call. Trimming pared 7 bases from V and 2 bases from J, leaving 13 bases between. The CDR3 has 14 amino acids. CDR1 MNHEY and CDR2 SMNVEV come from the germline V gene (reference sequence). As DNA, the CDR3 is TGTGCCAGCACGGCGAACCATTACACAGATACGCAGTATTTT. Translating it yields CASTANHYTDTQYF.